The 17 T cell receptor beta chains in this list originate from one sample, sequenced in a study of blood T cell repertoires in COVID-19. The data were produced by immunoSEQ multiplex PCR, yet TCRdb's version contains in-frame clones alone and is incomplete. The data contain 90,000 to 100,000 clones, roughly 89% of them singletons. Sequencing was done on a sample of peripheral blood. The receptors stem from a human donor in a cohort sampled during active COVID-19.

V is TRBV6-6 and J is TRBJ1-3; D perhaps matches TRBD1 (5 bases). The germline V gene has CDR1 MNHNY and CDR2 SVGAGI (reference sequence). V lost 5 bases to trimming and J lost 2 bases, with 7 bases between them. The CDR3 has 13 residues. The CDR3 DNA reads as TGTGCCAGCAGTCCCAGGGCTGGAAACACCATATATTTT. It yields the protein CASSPRAGNTIYF.

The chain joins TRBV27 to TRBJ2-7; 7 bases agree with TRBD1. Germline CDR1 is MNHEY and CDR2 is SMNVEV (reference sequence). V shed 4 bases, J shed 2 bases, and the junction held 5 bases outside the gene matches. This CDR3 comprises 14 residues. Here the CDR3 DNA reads TGTGCCAGCAGTTCTCTGGGACAGCCCTACGAGCAGTACTTC. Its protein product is CASSSLGQPYEQYF.

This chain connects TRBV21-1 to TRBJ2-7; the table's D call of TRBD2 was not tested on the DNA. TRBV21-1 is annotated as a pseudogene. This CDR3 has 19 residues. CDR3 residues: CASSKVAGLAGGFTYEQYF. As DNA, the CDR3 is TGTGCCAGCAGCAAAGTCGCAGGACTAGCGGGAGGATTTACCTACGAGCAGTACTTC.

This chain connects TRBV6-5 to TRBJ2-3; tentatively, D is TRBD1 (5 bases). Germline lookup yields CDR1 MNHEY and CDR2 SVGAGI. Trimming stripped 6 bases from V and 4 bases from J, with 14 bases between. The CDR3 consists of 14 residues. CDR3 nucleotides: TGTGCCAGCAGCCAGGGTGGCTTGTCAGATACGCAGTATTTT. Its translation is CASSQGGLSDTQYF.

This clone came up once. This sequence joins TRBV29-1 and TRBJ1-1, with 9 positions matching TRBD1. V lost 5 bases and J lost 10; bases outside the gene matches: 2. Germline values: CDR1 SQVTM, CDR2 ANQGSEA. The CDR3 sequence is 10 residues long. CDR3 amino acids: CSVKDRGAFF. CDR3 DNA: TGCAGCGTTAAGGACAGGGGAGCTTTCTTT.

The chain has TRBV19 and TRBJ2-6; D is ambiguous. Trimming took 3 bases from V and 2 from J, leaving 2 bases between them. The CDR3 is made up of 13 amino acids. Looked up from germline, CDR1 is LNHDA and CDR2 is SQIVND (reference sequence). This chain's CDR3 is CASSITGANVLTF. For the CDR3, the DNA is TGTGCCAGTAGTATTACTGGGGCCAACGTCCTGACTTTC.

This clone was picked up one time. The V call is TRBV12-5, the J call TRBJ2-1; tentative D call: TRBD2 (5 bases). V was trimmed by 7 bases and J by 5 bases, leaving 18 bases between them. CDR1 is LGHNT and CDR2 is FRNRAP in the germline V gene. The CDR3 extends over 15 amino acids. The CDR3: CASAPRRSGHNEQFF. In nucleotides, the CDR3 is TGTGCTAGTGCCCCAAGGAGAAGCGGCCACAATGAGCAGTTCTTC.

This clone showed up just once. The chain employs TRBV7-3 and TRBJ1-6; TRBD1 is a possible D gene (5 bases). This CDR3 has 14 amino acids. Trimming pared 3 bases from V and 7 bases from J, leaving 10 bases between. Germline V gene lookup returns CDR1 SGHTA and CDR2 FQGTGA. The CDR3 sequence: CASSLRGGNSPLHF. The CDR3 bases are TGTGCCAGCAGCTTGAGGGGAGGCAATTCACCCCTCCACTTT.

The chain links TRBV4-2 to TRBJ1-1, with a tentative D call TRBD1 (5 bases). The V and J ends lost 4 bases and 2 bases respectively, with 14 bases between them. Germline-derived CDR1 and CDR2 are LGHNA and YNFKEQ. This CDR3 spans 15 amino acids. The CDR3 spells CASSRGEIGNTEAFF. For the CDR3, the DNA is TGTGCCAGCAGCCGGGGCGAGATAGGTAACACTGAAGCTTTCTTT.

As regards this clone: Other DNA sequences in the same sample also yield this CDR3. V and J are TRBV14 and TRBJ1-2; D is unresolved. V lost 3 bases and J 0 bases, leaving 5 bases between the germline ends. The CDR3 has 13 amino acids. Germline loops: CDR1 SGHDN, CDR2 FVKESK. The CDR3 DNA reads TGTGCCAGCAGCCAGGGCACTAACTATGGCTACACCTTC. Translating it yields CASSQGTNYGYTF.

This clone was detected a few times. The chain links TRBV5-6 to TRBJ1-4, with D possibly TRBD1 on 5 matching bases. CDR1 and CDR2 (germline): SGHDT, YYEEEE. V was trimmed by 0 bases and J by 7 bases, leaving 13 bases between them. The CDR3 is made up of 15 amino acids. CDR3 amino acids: CASSLVGGESEKLFF. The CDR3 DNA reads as TGTGCCAGCAGCTTGGTTGGGGGGGAGAGTGAAAAACTGTTTTTT.

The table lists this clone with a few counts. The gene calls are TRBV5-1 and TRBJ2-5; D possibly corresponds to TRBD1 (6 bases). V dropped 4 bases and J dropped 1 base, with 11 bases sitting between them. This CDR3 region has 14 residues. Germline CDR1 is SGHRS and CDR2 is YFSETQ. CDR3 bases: TGCGCCAGCAGCCACGGACAGTCCCAAGAGACCCAGTACTTC. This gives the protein CASSHGQSQETQYF. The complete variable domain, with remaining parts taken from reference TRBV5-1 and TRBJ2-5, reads KAGVTQTPRYLIKTRGQQVTLSCSPISGHRSVSWYQQTPGQGLQFLFEYFSETQRNKGNFPGRFSGRQFSNSRSEMNVSTLELGDSALYLCASSHGQSQETQYFGPGTRLLVL.

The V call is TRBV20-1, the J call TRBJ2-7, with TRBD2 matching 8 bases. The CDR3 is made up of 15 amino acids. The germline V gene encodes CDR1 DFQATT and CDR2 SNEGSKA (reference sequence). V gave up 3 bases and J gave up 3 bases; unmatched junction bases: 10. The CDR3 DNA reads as TGCAGTGCTAGTAAAATAGCGGGGCCGTTCTACGAGCAGTACTTC. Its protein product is CSASKIAGPFYEQYF.

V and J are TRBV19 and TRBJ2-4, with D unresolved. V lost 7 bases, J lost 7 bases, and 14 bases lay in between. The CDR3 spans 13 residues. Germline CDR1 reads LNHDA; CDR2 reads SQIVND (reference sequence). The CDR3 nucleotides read TGTGCCAGTAAGAGCAGTGACGGGAACATTCAGTACTTC. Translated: CASKSSDGNIQYF.

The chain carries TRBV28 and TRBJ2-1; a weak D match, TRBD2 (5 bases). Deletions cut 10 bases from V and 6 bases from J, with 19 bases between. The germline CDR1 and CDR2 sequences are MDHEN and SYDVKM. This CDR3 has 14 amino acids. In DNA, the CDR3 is TGTGCCACCGGAGGTCAATGGACTCTCAATGAGCAGTTCTTC. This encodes CATGGQWTLNEQFF. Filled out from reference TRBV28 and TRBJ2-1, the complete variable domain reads DVKVTQSSRYLVKRTGEKVFLECVQDMDHENMFWYRQDPGLGLRLIYFSYDVKMKEKGDIPEGYSVSREKKERFSLILESASTNQTSMYLCATGGQWTLNEQFFGPGTRLTVL.

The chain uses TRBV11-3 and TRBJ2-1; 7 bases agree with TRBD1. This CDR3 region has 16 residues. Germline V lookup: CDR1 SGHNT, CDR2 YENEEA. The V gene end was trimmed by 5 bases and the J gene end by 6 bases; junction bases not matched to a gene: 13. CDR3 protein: CASSLGTVHSSNEQFF. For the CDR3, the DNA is TGTGCCAGCAGCCTGGGGACAGTACATTCGTCCAATGAGCAGTTCTTC.

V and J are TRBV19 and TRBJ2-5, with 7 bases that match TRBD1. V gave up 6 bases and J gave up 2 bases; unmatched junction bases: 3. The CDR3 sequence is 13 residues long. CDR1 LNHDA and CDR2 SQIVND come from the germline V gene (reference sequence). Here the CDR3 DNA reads TGTGCCAGTAGCGGACAGGTTCAAGAGACCCAGTACTTC. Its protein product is CASSGQVQETQYF. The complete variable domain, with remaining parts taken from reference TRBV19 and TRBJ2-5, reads DGGITQSPKYLFRKEGQNVTLSCEQNLNHDAMYWYRQDPGQGLRLIYYSQIVNDFQKGDIAEGYSVSREKKESFPLTVTSAQKNPTAFYLCASSGQVQETQYFGPGTRLLVL.